These 23 T cell receptor beta chains were all obtained from the same sample, sequenced in a study of cytomegalovirus exposure and HLA in healthy donors. PCR amplification relied on 60 Vbeta primers (plus 13 Jbeta primers). Data came from immunoSEQ multiplex PCR; TCRdb stores just in-frame clones and leaves some out. The table lists 150,000 to 200,000 clones, 80% to 85% of them singletons. Sequencing used PBMCs. These receptors all come from a man aged 50-60 years in good health and CMV-seropositive.

The V call is TRBV5-4, the J call TRBJ1-3; 8 bases agree with TRBD1. Trimming at V came to 4 bases and at J to 0 bases, leaving 6 bases not matched to a gene. The CDR3 runs 16 residues. The germline V gene encodes CDR1 SGHNT and CDR2 YYREEE (reference sequence). CDR3 region: CASSNLTGGSGNTIYF. Written as DNA, the CDR3 is TGTGCCAGCAGCAACTTAACAGGGGGCTCTGGAAACACCATATATTTT.

This clone was detected only a few times. The chain couples TRBV2 to TRBJ2-1; TRBD2 might be the D (7 bases). V lost 5 bases, J lost 7 bases, and 27 bases lay in between. The CDR3 is made up of 18 amino acids. Germline assignment: CDR1 SNHLY and CDR2 FYNNEI. CDR3 sequence reads: CASSQRLILGGVPNEQFF. The CDR3 bases are TGTGCCAGCAGTCAACGTCTTATACTAGGGGGGGTCCCGAATGAGCAGTTCTTC. Looking up the rest from reference TRBV2 and TRBJ2-1 gives the full variable domain: EPEVTQTPSHQVTQMGQEVILRCVPISNHLYFYWYRQILGQKVEFLVSFYNNEISEKSEIFDDQFSVERPDGSNFTLKIRSTKLEDSAMYFCASSQRLILGGVPNEQFFGPGTRLTVL.

The chain employs TRBV7-8 and TRBJ2-3; possible D gene TRBD1, 5 bases. CDR1 and CDR2 (germline): SGHVS, FQNEAQ. The germline V and J ends were trimmed by 2 bases and 0 bases, with 12 bases remaining between them. The CDR3 runs 16 residues. The CDR3 reads CASSLSWAGSTDTQYF. CDR3 coding DNA: TGTGCCAGCAGCTTAAGTTGGGCAGGGAGCACAGATACGCAGTATTTT.

The V gene is TRBV9, the J gene TRBJ1-4, with 8 bases aligning to TRBD1. The CDR3 contains 16 residues. V trimming: 0 bases; J trimming: 7 bases; junction bases outside the gene matches: 8. CDR1 is SGDLS and CDR2 is YYNGEE in the germline V gene. CDR3 protein: CASSVAGQGAGEKLFF. CDR3 nucleotides: TGTGCCAGCAGCGTAGCCGGTCAGGGGGCGGGTGAAAAACTGTTTTTT.

This clone has a single count. The rearrangement joins TRBV5-5 to TRBJ2-5; 11 positions agree with TRBD2. Germline V CDR1 and CDR2: SGHKS, YYEKEE (reference sequence). This CDR3 is built from 16 residues. With V trimmed by 0 bases and J by 2 bases, 3 bases remained unmatched. The CDR3 DNA sequence: TGTGCCAGCAGCTTGGTGCCTAGCGGGGGGCAAGAGACCCAGTACTTC. Its translation is CASSLVPSGGQETQYF.

This clone occurred a few times. The chain uses TRBV5-1 and TRBJ1-3; unclear D gene. The germline V and J ends were trimmed by 2 bases and 1 base, with 10 bases remaining between them. This CDR3 has 15 amino acids. Per the germline V gene, CDR1 is SGHRS and CDR2 is YFSETQ. The CDR3 region has the DNA TGCGCCAGCAGCTTTGGCAGTGCATCTGGAAACACCATATATTTT. Protein: CASSFGSASGNTIYF. The full variable domain, in which reference TRBV5-1 and TRBJ1-3 provide the parts outside the CDR3, is KAGVTQTPRYLIKTRGQQVTLSCSPISGHRSVSWYQQTPGQGLQFLFEYFSETQRNKGNFPGRFSGRQFSNSRSEMNVSTLELGDSALYLCASSFGSASGNTIYFGEGSWLTVV.

This sequence joins TRBV5-1 and TRBJ1-1; possibly TRBD1 for D (5 bases). In germline, CDR1 is SGHRS, CDR2 YFSETQ. The CDR3 has 13 amino acids. Trimming took 5 bases from V and 2 from J, leaving 10 bases between them. CDR3 sequence (DNA): TGCGCCAGCAGGTGGGGGGTTAACACTGAAGCTTTCTTT. Its translation: CASRWGVNTEAFF.

CDR3 in amino acids: CASRPGQGSYEQYF. CDR3 sequence (DNA): TGTGCCAGCAGACCTGGACAGGGTTCATACGAGCAGTACTTC. The chain uses TRBV2 and TRBJ2-7, with 8 bases matching TRBD1. V trimming: 6 bases; J trimming: 4 bases; junction bases outside the gene matches: 8. Germline CDR1 reads SNHLY; CDR2 reads FYNNEI. This CDR3 region has 14 residues.

J is TRBJ2-3 and V is TRBV10-3, with D possibly matching TRBD2 (5 bases). This CDR3 has 16 residues. V gave up 0 bases and J gave up 0 bases, with 10 bases separating them. CDR1 is ENHRY and CDR2 is SYGVKD in the germline V gene. The CDR3 region is CAISESGDGSTDTQYF. The CDR3 nucleotides read TGTGCCATCAGTGAGTCGGGAGACGGAAGCACAGATACGCAGTATTTT.

J is TRBJ1-6 and V is TRBV11-2; D is unresolved. The CDR3 is 12 residues long. Trimming stripped 5 bases from V and 5 bases from J, with 4 bases between. Germline V CDR1 and CDR2: SGHAT, FQNNGV. The CDR3 sequence is CASSVNNSPLHF. The CDR3 DNA reads as TGTGCCAGCAGCGTTAATAATTCACCCCTCCACTTT.

The chain uses TRBV28 and TRBJ1-2, with a possible D match to TRBD1 (6 bases). Trimming left V 5 bases short and J 2 bases short, with 21 bases between. From germline, CDR1 is MDHEN and CDR2 SYDVKM. The CDR3 runs 17 residues. The CDR3 region has the DNA TGTGCCAGCAGTATATACTCCGGGACATTCTCCAACTATGGCTACACCTTC. This sequence encodes CASSIYSGTFSNYGYTF.

A word on this clone: The junction differs from germline at one of its ends, possibly a read error. The rearrangement links TRBV28 to TRBJ1-2; D is unclear. Germline-derived CDR1 and CDR2 are MDHEN and SYDVKM. The CDR3 length is 12 residues. CDR3 sequence (DNA): TGTGCCAGCAGTTTATATTGGGCAGGAAAGCTCTTC. Amino acids: CASSLYWAGKLF.

V usage is TRBV5-6 and J usage is TRBJ2-1, with D maybe TRBD2 (5 bases). This CDR3 contains 15 residues. The germline CDR1 and CDR2 sequences are SGHDT and YYEEEE. V dropped 4 bases and J dropped 6 bases, with 17 bases sitting between them. DNA for the CDR3: TGTGCCAGCAGCCGAGCCGGGATAAGAGTCAATGAGCAGTTCTTC. This codes for CASSRAGIRVNEQFF. The full variable domain, rest sourced from reference TRBV5-6 and TRBJ2-1, is DAGVTQSPTHLIKTRGQQVTLRCSPKSGHDTVSWYQQALGQGPQFIFQYYEEEERQRGNFPDRFSGHQFPNYSSELNVNALLLGDSALYLCASSRAGIRVNEQFFGPGTRLTVL.

The V and J genes are TRBV6-5 and TRBJ1-5, with a possible D match to TRBD1 (6 bases). The CDR3 sequence is 15 residues long. The germline gives CDR1 MNHEY, CDR2 SVGAGI. V was shortened by 6 bases and J by 0 bases, with 12 bases between the two germline ends. In DNA, the CDR3 is TGTGCCAGCAGACTGGACAGAAATAGCAATCAGCCCCAGCATTTT. Protein: CASRLDRNSNQPQHF.

V usage is TRBV10-1 and J usage is TRBJ2-1, with D tentatively TRBD2 (6 bases). Between the trimmed V and J ends, which lost 6 bases and 6 bases, there was a span of 12 bases. This CDR3 has 13 amino acids. Germline V gives CDR1 WNHNN, CDR2 SYGVQD (reference sequence). In DNA form, the CDR3 reads TGCGCCAGCAGCCAGGGACTCTTCAATGAGCAGTTCTTC. Protein sequence: CASSQGLFNEQFF.

This chain connects TRBV5-8 to TRBJ2-7; D is perhaps TRBD2 (5 bases). This CDR3 comprises 15 residues. Trimming pared 2 bases from V and 3 bases from J, leaving 15 bases between. CDR1 is SGHTS and CDR2 is YDEGEE in the germline V gene. CDR3 region: CASSLLEGLGYEQYF. The CDR3 DNA is TGTGCCAGCAGCTTATTAGAGGGTTTGGGCTACGAGCAGTACTTC.

V and J are TRBV6-1 and TRBJ1-6; D ambiguous. This CDR3 spans 14 amino acids. The V end lost 5 bases, the J end lost 5 bases, and 10 bases lay between the germline ends. Germline-derived CDR1 and CDR2 are MNHNS and SASEGT. The CDR3 DNA sequence: TGTGCCAGCAGTATGACACCGAATAATTCACCCCTCCACTTT. It specifies CASSMTPNNSPLHF.

Only a few counts were recorded for this clone. The identical CDR3 is also encoded by other nucleotide sequences in the sample. The rearrangement links TRBV2 to TRBJ1-1, with D tentatively TRBD1 (6 bases). V was trimmed by 6 bases and J by 1 base, leaving 9 bases between them. Per germline, CDR1 SNHLY and CDR2 FYNNEI. The CDR3 consists of 13 residues. The CDR3 DNA sequence: TGTGCCAGCAGCGGACAGCAGAACACTGAAGCTTTCTTT. This translates into CASSGQQNTEAFF. The whole variable domain, filled in from reference TRBV2 and TRBJ1-1, reads EPEVTQTPSHQVTQMGQEVILRCVPISNHLYFYWYRQILGQKVEFLVSFYNNEISEKSEIFDDQFSVERPDGSNFTLKIRSTKLEDSAMYFCASSGQQNTEAFFGQGTRLTVV.

This chain links TRBV5-1 with TRBJ1-1, with no clear D. Trimming took off 3 bases at V and 2 bases at J, with 2 bases between the two ends. This CDR3 is 11 amino acids long. CDR1 and CDR2 (germline): SGHRS, YFSETQ. For the CDR3, the DNA is TGCGCCAGCAGCTCAAACACTGAAGCTTTCTTT. Amino acid sequence: CASSSNTEAFF.

This chain joins TRBV4-2 and TRBJ2-7; TRBD2 matches 8 bases. This CDR3 region has 18 residues. Germline lookup yields CDR1 LGHNA and CDR2 YNFKEQ. The junction had 12 bases not matched to a gene; V was cut back by 0 bases and J by 2 bases. DNA for the CDR3: TGTGCCAGCAGCCAAGAGCCCTGGGGGGTAGCGGGAACCTACGAGCAGTACTTC. Amino acids: CASSQEPWGVAGTYEQYF.

The chain links TRBV6-4 to TRBJ1-2; no firm D call. CDR1 MRHNA and CDR2 SNTAGT come from the germline V gene. CDR3 length: 13 residues. V was clipped by 11 bases and J by 3 bases, with 16 bases between them. For the CDR3, the DNA is TGTGCCTCAAGCAACGGAGAGGACTATGGCTACACCTTC. Its translation is CASSNGEDYGYTF.

This clone was picked up one time. The gene calls are TRBV7-2 and TRBJ2-5; 7 positions agree with TRBD1. Germline V gene data show CDR1 as SGHTA and CDR2 as FQGNSA. The CDR3 totals 15 residues. The trim removed 4 bases at V and 2 bases at J, leaving 7 bases unmatched. The CDR3 reads CASSSSGTVQETQYF. The DNA of the CDR3 is TGTGCCAGCAGCTCCTCCGGGACAGTACAAGAGACCCAGTACTTC.

The V gene is TRBV19, the J gene TRBJ2-4; D may be TRBD1 (6 bases). Trimming stripped 5 bases from V and 3 bases from J, with 11 bases between. Germline V gene data show CDR1 as LNHDA and CDR2 as SQIVND (reference sequence). This CDR3 region has 14 residues. The CDR3 nucleotides read TGTGCCAGTAGTTCAGGGGCAGGCAAAAACATTCAGTACTTC. It is translated as CASSSGAGKNIQYF.